A single sample gave rise to the 11 T cell receptor beta chains below, sequenced in a study of T-cell reconstitution after alpha-beta-depleted transplantation in children. During its preparation, the TCRbeta library received unique molecular identifiers. TCRdb re-derived calls from the PCR reads in MiXCR, one entry per CDR3 protein. This table has about 690,000 distinct CDR3 sequences, 16% appearing once. This specimen was PBMCs from the stem cell graft donor, taken from the stem cell graft. The origin of the receptors is a human donor who donated a stem cell graft to a child with acute myeloid leukemia.

There are many counts of this clonotype. The chain recombines TRBV20-1 with TRBJ1-5; TRBD1 aligns across 7 bases. The germline V gene encodes CDR1 DFQATT and CDR2 SNEGSKA (reference sequence). The length of the CDR3 is 15 residues. With 6 bases clipped from V and 3 bases from J, the junction kept 11 bases outside the gene matches. This CDR3 reads CSASLGTEINQPQHF. The CDR3 bases are TGCAGTGCCTCACTTGGGACAGAAATCAATCAGCCCCAGCATTTT.

This clonotype showed up many times. V gene TRBV20-1 combines with J gene TRBJ2-5, with a weak D call TRBD1 (6 bases). V lost 0 bases, J lost 2 bases, and 13 bases lay in between. The germline V gene encodes CDR1 DFQATT and CDR2 SNEGSKA (reference sequence). The CDR3 has 15 residues. The CDR3 here is CSAREWQGIQETQYF. CDR3 sequence (DNA): TGCAGTGCTAGAGAATGGCAGGGGATTCAAGAGACCCAGTACTTC.

The CDR3 sequence is CASSLGTGGIHEQYV. The CDR3 DNA is TGCGCCAGCAGCCTGGGGACAGGAGGAATACACGAGCAGTACGTC. The rearrangement joins TRBV5-1 to TRBJ2-7; TRBD1 matches at 8 bases. Trimming removed 4 bases from V and 5 bases from J; junction bases left unmatched: 11. Germline-derived CDR1 and CDR2 are SGHRS and YFSETQ. This CDR3 comprises 15 residues.

This clonotype has a count of ten or more. The chain employs TRBV4-3 and TRBJ2-1, with no clear D. V lost 0 bases and J 3 bases, leaving 6 bases between the germline ends. Germline values: CDR1 LGHNA, CDR2 YSLEER. The CDR3 has 14 residues. In DNA form, the CDR3 reads TGCGCCAGCAGCCAAGACGGCAGCTACAATGAGCAGTTCTTC. Its translation is CASSQDGSYNEQFF.

This clonotype was seen repeatedly, ten times or more. The chain employs TRBV20-1 and TRBJ2-1, with D possibly matching TRBD2 (7 bases). The V end was cut by 5 bases, the J end by 7 bases, with 9 bases between. Looked up from germline, CDR1 is DFQATT and CDR2 is SNEGSKA (reference sequence). The CDR3 runs 11 residues. The CDR3 DNA is TGCAGTGCTGCGGGGGCTAATGAGCAGTTCTTC. Translation: CSAAGANEQFF.

This clonotype appeared many times. The CDR3 region has the DNA TGTGCCAGCAGTCCTCCTGGGATCTACGAGCAGTACTTC. Amino acids: CASSPPGIYEQYF. The chain is built from TRBV6-5 and TRBJ2-7, with unresolved D. CDR1 MNHEY and CDR2 SVGAGI come from the germline V gene. The CDR3 sequence is 13 residues long. The V end was cut by 5 bases, the J end by 3 bases, with 11 bases between.

The sample holds a few counts of this clonotype. J is TRBJ1-6 and V is TRBV25-1, with a tentative D call TRBD1 (6 bases). V lost 0 bases, J lost 9 bases, and 18 bases lay in between. The CDR3 loop spans 17 amino acids. Germline-derived CDR1 and CDR2 are MGHDK and SYGVNS. CDR3 DNA: TGTGCCAGCAGTGAATATGTGGGGGGCGGCGGTACTTCACCCCTCCACTTT. Encoded protein: CASSEYVGGGGTSPLHF. Together with reference TRBV25-1 and TRBJ1-6, the CDR3 gives the full variable domain: EADIYQTPRYLVIGTGKKITLECSQTMGHDKMYWYQQDPGMELHLIHYSYGVNSTEKGDLSSESTVSRIRTEHFPLTLESARPSHTSQYLCASSEYVGGGGTSPLHFGNGTRLTVT.

This clonotype was counted a few times. The rearrangement uses TRBV15 and TRBJ1-1; D not certain. V was trimmed by 4 bases and J by 0 bases, leaving 9 bases between them. The CDR3 totals 14 residues. Germline V gene lookup returns CDR1 LNHNV and CDR2 YYDKDF (reference sequence). The DNA of the CDR3 is TGTGCCACCAGCAACCGCCGACTGAACACTGAAGCTTTCTTT. Its protein product is CATSNRRLNTEAFF.

This clonotype is a singleton in its sample. The genes are TRBV7-6 and TRBJ2-1; D perhaps matches TRBD2 (6 bases). Germline loops: CDR1 SGHVS, CDR2 FNYEAQ. V lost 6 bases and J lost 3, with 15 bases in between. This CDR3 comprises 15 residues. CDR3 in amino acids: CASSTGTSLYNEQFF. The CDR3, as DNA: TGTGCCAGCAGTACCGGGACTTCCCTCTACAATGAGCAGTTCTTC.

This clonotype was seen many times. The V call is TRBV25-1, the J call TRBJ2-7; TRBD1 matches 10 bases. The CDR3 is made up of 16 amino acids. With V trimmed by 3 bases and J by 3 bases, 8 bases remained unmatched. The germline CDR1 and CDR2 sequences are MGHDK and SYGVNS. CDR3 bases: TGTGCCAGCAGTGATTCTGGGGGACAGGGGTTCTACGAGCAGTACTTC. This codes for CASSDSGGQGFYEQYF.

The chain employs TRBV5-6 and TRBJ2-1; D unclear. CDR3 length: 14 amino acids. Germline V gene data show CDR1 as SGHDT and CDR2 as YYEEEE. Trimming shortened V by 3 bases and J by 6 bases, and 13 bases separated the two germline ends. CDR3 sequence (DNA): TGTGCCAGCAGCTCCTGGGTACTCTGCAATGAGCAGTTCTTC. Protein sequence: CASSSWVLCNEQFF.